A selection of T cell receptor beta chains follows, all from one sample in a study of cytotoxic CD8 clonotypes in ibrutinib-treated CLL. Profiled with immunoSEQ multiplex PCR; TCRdb holds only in-frame clones, not every one. The sample has approximately 150,000 clones; around nine tenths are singletons. The source was PBMCs, collected at disease progression, from a patient treated with ibrutinib. Receptors were obtained from a human donor with chronic lymphocytic leukemia. CDR3s include the opening cysteine and the closing phenylalanine or tryptophan. A D gene is named only where the DNA matches it firmly. Only part of the rows carry a size: once, few, many, or a class if the clone is expanded.

j_call	d_call	v_call	clone_size	cdr3_aa	cdr3_nt
TRBJ1-1	NA	TRBV27	NA	CASSLSYRRLGANEAFF	TGTGCCAGCAGTTTATCTTACCGCAGGCTGGGGGCAAACGAAGCTTTCTTT
TRBJ1-1	NA	TRBV6-1	NA	CASRTGREGTEAFF	TGTGCCAGCAGAACAGGGAGGGAGGGCACTGAAGCTTTCTTT
TRBJ1-1	NA	TRBV5-1	NA	CASSDGPGNTEAFF	TGCGCCAGCAGTGATGGTCCGGGGAACACTGAAGCTTTCTTT
TRBJ1-2	NA	TRBV7-9	NA	CASSLARKWGYTF	TGTGCCAGCAGCTTAGCCAGGAAATGGGGCTACACCTTC
TRBJ1-1	NA	TRBV7-9	once	CASSSQRARTEAFF	TGTGCCAGCAGCTCCCAAAGGGCGCGCACTGAAGCTTTCTTT
TRBJ2-1	NA	TRBV4-2	once	CASSHVGRSSYNEQFF	TGTGCCAGCAGCCATGTAGGCAGATCCTCCTACAATGAGCAGTTCTTC
TRBJ1-3	TRBD1	TRBV7-2	NA	CASSLSGQTGGNTIYF	TGTGCCAGCAGCTTAAGTGGTCAGACAGGGGGAAACACCATATATTTT
TRBJ1-6	TRBD1	TRBV5-6	NA	CASSLFNRGSSPLHF	TGTGCCAGCAGCTTGTTTAACAGGGGTAGTTCACCCCTCCACTTT
TRBJ2-7	TRBD1	TRBV5-6	few	CASSGEGTGNYEQYF	TGTGCCAGCAGCGGCGAGGGGACAGGGAACTACGAGCAGTACTTC
TRBJ1-5	NA	TRBV4-1	NA	CASSLNSNQPQHF	TGCGCCAGCAGCCTCAATAGCAATCAGCCCCAGCATTTT
TRBJ1-1	NA	TRBV7-6	NA	CASSLGQGWGNAEAFF	TGTGCCAGCAGCTTAGGGCAGGGTTGGGGGAACGCTGAAGCTTTCTTT
TRBJ1-1	NA	TRBV5-4	NA	CASSLDGRHTEAFF	TGTGCCAGCAGCTTGGACGGCCGGCACACTGAAGCTTTCTTT
TRBJ1-2	NA	TRBV21-1	NA	CASSEGRGFNYGYTF	TGTGCCAGCAGCGAGGGGAGGGGGTTCAACTATGGCTACACCTTC
TRBJ2-1	TRBD2	TRBV7-9	once	CASSPTGGSGNEQFF	TGTGCCAGCAGCCCGACTGGCGGGAGCGGCAATGAGCAGTTCTTC
TRBJ2-7	TRBD2	TRBV14	NA	CASSQSAGGTRSYEQYF	TGTGCCAGCAGCCAATCCGCGGGAGGGACCCGTTCCTACGAGCAGTACTTC
TRBJ1-3	TRBD1	TRBV15	NA	CATSRGMGTDVSGNTIYF	TGTGCCACCAGCAGGGGAATGGGGACAGATGTCTCTGGAAACACCATATATTTT
TRBJ1-1	NA	TRBV29-1	NA	CSVESRILNTEAFF	TGCAGCGTTGAATCCCGAATTCTGAACACTGAAGCTTTCTTT
TRBJ2-6	NA	TRBV11-2	NA	CASSFLQRSSGANVLTF	TGTGCCAGCAGCTTCCTCCAGAGAAGCTCTGGGGCCAACGTCCTGACTTTC
TRBJ1-2	TRBD1	TRBV6-1	NA	CASSVDRVRGYTF	TGTGCCAGCAGTGTAGACAGGGTCCGTGGCTACACCTTC
TRBJ1-5	NA	TRBV18	once	CASSPRVSNQPQHF	TGTGCCAGCTCACCACGTGTAAGCAATCAGCCCCAGCATTTT
TRBJ2-2	TRBD2	TRBV9	NA	CASSTGLAGGPNTGELFF	TGTGCCAGCAGTACGGGACTAGCGGGAGGGCCCAACACCGGGGAGCTGTTTTTT
TRBJ1-4	NA	TRBV19	NA	CASSLGSQGKLFF	TGTGCCAGTAGTCTCGGATCCCAGGGAAAACTGTTTTTT
TRBJ2-7	TRBD1	TRBV7-9	NA	CASSPGTAEVYEQYF	TGTGCCAGCAGCCCGGGGACAGCAGAGGTCTACGAGCAGTACTTC
TRBJ2-1	TRBD2	TRBV6-5	NA	CASSAGTSGGRVF	TGTGCCAGCAGTGCCGGGACTAGCGGGGGCCGAGTCTTC
TRBJ2-3	NA	TRBV6-6	NA	CASSPSGAGRYAQYF	TGTGCCAGCAGTCCCTCAGGGGCTGGTCGGTATGCGCAGTATTTT
TRBJ2-3	NA	TRBV28	NA	CASSLGPGATDTQYF	TGTGCCAGCAGTTTAGGACCCGGGGCCACAGATACGCAGTATTTT
TRBJ2-7	NA	TRBV30	NA	CAWSVEGPHEQYF	TGTGCCTGGAGTGTCGAAGGGCCCCACGAGCAGTACTTC
TRBJ2-3	NA	TRBV5-8	NA	CASSLVRGPSGYF	TGTGCCAGCAGCTTGGTGCGAGGGCCCTCGGGGTATTTT
TRBJ2-1	TRBD2	TRBV19	NA	CASTPLAGEPNEQFF	TGTGCCAGTACCCCCCTAGCGGGAGAACCCAATGAGCAGTTCTTC
TRBJ2-3	NA	TRBV6-6	NA	CASSYSPGVGDTQYF	TGTGCCAGCAGTTACTCTCCGGGAGTAGGAGATACGCAGTATTTT
TRBJ2-1	NA	TRBV19	few	CASSKDYYEQFF	TGTGCCAGTAGTAAGGATTACTATGAGCAGTTCTTC
TRBJ1-4	NA	TRBV30	NA	CAWSDFGGAGFREKLFF	TGTGCCTGGAGTGATTTTGGGGGGGCAGGCTTTAGAGAAAAACTGTTTTTT
TRBJ2-7	NA	TRBV6-5	NA	CASSRPNSYEQYF	TGTGCCAGCAGCCGACCGAACTCCTACGAGCAGTACTTC
TRBJ1-1	NA	TRBV6-5	NA	CASSYRVDTEAFF	TGTGCCAGCAGTTACAGGGTCGACACTGAAGCTTTCTTT
TRBJ2-1	NA	TRBV11-3	NA	CASNLGRQKQFF	TGTGCCAGCAACTTAGGCCGACAAAAGCAGTTCTTC
TRBJ2-7	TRBD2	TRBV7-2	NA	CASSLSRTSGSYEQYF	TGTGCCAGCAGCTTAAGTCGGACTAGCGGCTCCTACGAGCAGTACTTC
TRBJ2-2	NA	TRBV27	few	CASSFGGLRTGELFF	TGTGCCAGCAGCTTCGGGGGGCTGCGAACCGGGGAGCTGTTTTTT
TRBJ2-4	NA	TRBV28	NA	CASSLPGESIQYF	TGTGCCAGCAGTTTACCCGGAGAAAGCATTCAGTACTTC
TRBJ2-2	TRBD2	TRBV7-6	NA	CASSFRRREYDTNTGELFF	TGTGCCAGCAGCTTTCGGCGGCGGGAGTACGATACGAACACCGGGGAGCTGTTTTTT
TRBJ2-1	NA	TRBV5-5	once	CASSSGDLANNEQFF	TGTGCCAGCAGCTCTGGCGATTTGGCCAACAATGAGCAGTTCTTC
TRBJ2-5	NA	TRBV20-1	NA	CSAIVETQYF	TGCAGTGCTATAGTAGAGACCCAGTACTTC
TRBJ2-7	NA	TRBV6-5	NA	CASSYLTGTPWEQYF	TGTGCCAGCAGTTACTTAACCGGGACACCCTGGGAGCAGTACTTC
TRBJ2-1	NA	TRBV4-1	once	CASSQEGSYNEQFF	TGCGCCAGCAGCCAAGAGGGGTCCTACAATGAGCAGTTCTTC
TRBJ2-1	NA	TRBV27	NA	CASSPTFPDRNEQFF	TGTGCCAGCAGTCCGACGTTTCCGGACCGGAATGAGCAGTTCTTC
TRBJ1-3	NA	TRBV19	NA	CASSIPGQRNTIYF	TGTGCCAGTAGTATACCGGGACAAAGAAACACCATATATTTT
TRBJ2-2	NA	TRBV6-6	NA	CASTRELTGELFF	TGTGCCAGCACACGGGAGCTTACCGGGGAGCTGTTTTTT
TRBJ1-1	NA	TRBV5-1	NA	CASSLFFQGLTRNTEAFF	TGCGCCAGCAGCTTGTTCTTCCAGGGGCTAACACGGAACACTGAAGCTTTCTTT
TRBJ2-6	NA	TRBV30	NA	CAWGGSRQSRANVLTF	TGTGCCTGGGGGGGTTCGCGTCAAAGTCGGGCCAACGTCCTGACTTTC
TRBJ2-3	TRBD2	TRBV30	once	CAWSSFSGMGTDTQYF	TGTGCCTGGAGCAGTTTTAGCGGGATGGGCACAGATACGCAGTATTTT
TRBJ2-2	NA	TRBV6-1	NA	CASSEGVPTGELFF	TGTGCCAGCAGTGAGGGGGTCCCCACCGGGGAGCTGTTTTTT
TRBJ1-4	TRBD1	TRBV11-3	NA	CASSEGQGSVLTNEKLFF	TGTGCCAGCAGCGAAGGACAGGGGTCTGTCTTAACTAATGAAAAACTGTTTTTT
TRBJ2-5	TRBD2	TRBV9	NA	CASSVSGLFETQYF	TGTGCCAGCAGCGTATCGGGACTATTCGAGACCCAGTACTTC
TRBJ1-5	NA	TRBV9	NA	CASSQQVGQPQHF	TGTGCCAGCAGCCAACAGGTTGGGCAGCCCCAGCATTTT